The 14 T cell receptor beta chains in this list originate from one sample, sequenced in a study of T cells in Graves' hyperthyroidism and ophthalmopathy. From RNA transcripts, TCR beta CDR3 regions were amplified. The HTBI set primed first-round TCR CDR3 RT-PCR. TCRdb called the multiplex PCR reads again in MiXCR, with one record for every CDR3 protein. The sample holds hundreds of thousands of distinct CDR3 sequences; 13% to 15% are singletons and the top ten take roughly 10%. Sequenced input: blood. The origin of the receptors is a woman aged 18-29 years with Graves' hyperthyroidism.

This clonotype has more than one count but fewer than ten. V gene TRBV27 combines with J gene TRBJ2-3; no clear D. The germline V gene has CDR1 MNHEY and CDR2 SMNVEV (reference sequence). This CDR3 is built from 12 residues. V was trimmed by 8 bases and J by 0 bases, leaving 6 bases between them. For the CDR3, the DNA is TGTGCCAGCCGGATCAGCACAGATACGCAGTATTTT. This codes for CASRISTDTQYF.

On this clonotype itself: Possible read error: a much larger clone is one base away. The rearrangement joins TRBV18 to TRBJ2-1, with D uncertain. Germline values: CDR1 KGHSH, CDR2 LQKENI. With 3 bases removed from V and 6 bases from J, the gap between germline ends came to 9 bases. The CDR3 sequence is 13 residues long. CDR3 amino acids: CASSPYSSNEQFF. The CDR3 DNA follows: TGTGCCAGCTCACCCTATAGTAGCAATGAGCAGTTCTTC.

V usage is TRBV5-1 and J usage is TRBJ2-1, with TRBD1 identical over 10 bases. J gave up 10 bases and V 4 bases, and 17 bases lay outside the gene matches. In germline, CDR1 is SGHRS, CDR2 YFSETQ. The CDR3 extends over 17 amino acids. In DNA form, the CDR3 reads TGCGCCAGCAGCCTCCGCTGGACAGGGGGGCGCGGGAACGAGCAGTTCTTC. This encodes CASSLRWTGGRGNEQFF.

This clonotype has just a few counts. V usage is TRBV12-3 or TRBV12-4 and J usage is TRBJ2-7; D remains unclear. This CDR3 spans 12 amino acids. V lost 4 bases, J lost 5 bases, and 9 bases lay in between. The CDR3 protein is CASSSSGNEQYF. The CDR3 coding sequence is TGTGCCAGCAGTTCCTCCGGAAACGAGCAGTACTTC.

In its sample, this clonotype was seen many times. The chain carries TRBV30 and TRBJ2-1, with 7 nucleotides matching TRBD2. There are 16 residues in the CDR3. The trim removed 0 bases at V and 8 bases at J, leaving 13 bases unmatched. CDR1 and CDR2 from the germline V gene are GTSNPN and SVGIG (reference sequence). CDR3 protein: CAWSVRLLAERHEQFF. The CDR3 nucleotides read TGTGCCTGGAGTGTACGTCTGCTAGCGGAAAGGCATGAGCAGTTCTTC. The full variable domain, its missing parts supplied by reference TRBV30 and TRBJ2-1, is SQTIHQWPATLVQPVGSPLSLECTVEGTSNPNLYWYRQAAGRGLQLLFYSVGIGQISSEVPQNLSASRPQDRQFILSSKKLLLSDSGFYLCAWSVRLLAERHEQFFGPGTRLTVL.

There are many counts of this clonotype. The V gene is TRBV28, the J gene TRBJ2-7; 14 bases agree with TRBD2. The V and J ends lost 6 bases and 1 base, in that order; junction bases with no gene match: 20. CDR3 size: 21 residues. CDR1 and CDR2 from the germline V gene are MDHEN and SYDVKM. The CDR3, as DNA: TGTGCCAGCAGCCTTCGCCCGGGGCGGAGGACTAGCGGGAGGCCATCCTACGAGCAGTACTTC. This gives the protein CASSLRPGRRTSGRPSYEQYF.

This clonotype was counted many times. V and J are TRBV11-2 and TRBJ2-1, with D unclear. Per the germline V gene, CDR1 is SGHAT and CDR2 is FQNNGV. Trimming cost V 1 base and J 9 bases, with 13 bases left between them. The CDR3 sequence is 14 residues long. The CDR3 sequence: CASSLGGSYGEQFF. The CDR3 DNA sequence: TGTGCCAGCAGCTTAGGGGGATCGTACGGTGAGCAGTTCTTC.

At least ten counts were recorded for this clonotype. The genes are TRBV6-1 and TRBJ1-5; D unclear. Germline V gene data show CDR1 as MNHNS and CDR2 as SASEGT. The V end lost 8 bases, the J end lost 0 bases, and 8 bases lay between the germline ends. The CDR3 loop spans 13 amino acids. The CDR3 DNA reads as TGTGCCAGCGCAGACAATAGCAATCAGCCCCAGCATTTT. Translating it yields CASADNSNQPQHF.

A few counts support this clonotype. V and J are TRBV19 and TRBJ1-1, with D possibly TRBD1 on 6 matching bases. Trimming pared 1 base from V and 1 base from J, leaving 13 bases between. Germline loops: CDR1 LNHDA, CDR2 SQIVND (reference sequence). This CDR3 spans 16 amino acids. The CDR3 here is CASSIGGTITNTEAFF. The CDR3 DNA is TGTGCCAGTAGTATAGGCGGGACAATTACGAACACTGAAGCTTTCTTT.

This clonotype came up a few times. The V gene is TRBV3-1, the J gene TRBJ2-3, with D perhaps TRBD2 (5 bases). V was trimmed by 2 bases and J by 4 bases, leaving 10 bases between them. This CDR3 has 14 residues. Germline V gene sequence: CDR1 LGHDT, CDR2 YNNKEL (reference sequence). The CDR3 spells CASSQSLASDTQYF. The CDR3 nucleotides read TGTGCCAGCAGCCAAAGTCTAGCATCAGATACGCAGTATTTT.

There are a few counts of this clonotype. The chain uses TRBV9 and TRBJ1-2; tentatively, D is TRBD1 (5 bases). Germline V CDR1 and CDR2: SGDLS, YYNGEE. V was clipped by 2 bases and J by 12 bases, with 23 bases between them. The CDR3 contains 15 residues. Here the CDR3 DNA reads TGTGCCAGCAGCGTGGCTAACATTGGGACGGCATACCACACCTTC. It translates to CASSVANIGTAYHTF.

This clonotype occurred many times. The chain links TRBV28 to TRBJ1-4, with D maybe TRBD1 (6 bases). This CDR3 comprises 17 residues. V gave up 3 bases and J gave up 1 base, with 15 bases separating them. Germline CDR1 and CDR2: MDHEN and SYDVKM. CDR3 in DNA: TGTGCCAGCAGTTTTGTGTGGGGGCTGGAAACTAATGAAAAACTGTTTTTT. It is translated as CASSFVWGLETNEKLFF. Filled out from reference TRBV28 and TRBJ1-4, the complete variable domain reads DVKVTQSSRYLVKRTGEKVFLECVQDMDHENMFWYRQDPGLGLRLIYFSYDVKMKEKGDIPEGYSVSREKKERFSLILESASTNQTSMYLCASSFVWGLETNEKLFFGSGTQLSVL.

Details on this clonotype: The junction and the germline gene differ at one end; a read error may be behind it. The V call is TRBV29-1, the J call TRBJ2-1; 9 bases agree with TRBD1. This CDR3 has 15 amino acids. The V gene's germline CDR1 is SQVTM and CDR2 ANQGSEA. CDR3 nucleotides: TGCAGCGTTGACCGGGGACAGGGAAGGGGCAATAAGCAGTTCTTC. Encoded protein: CSVDRGQGRGNKQFF.

This clonotype showed up many times. This chain links TRBV27 with TRBJ2-2; 10 bases are a match to TRBD1. The germline gives CDR1 MNHEY, CDR2 SMNVEV (reference sequence). The CDR3 is made up of 17 amino acids. V dropped 6 bases and J dropped 3; count of bases not matched to a gene: 10. DNA for the CDR3: TGTGCCAGCAGGAAATTAGGGACAGGGGTTGACACCGGGGAGCTGTTTTTT. Amino acids: CASRKLGTGVDTGELFF.